The text below deals with one T cell receptor beta chain. Its antigen is unidentified. This entry is derived from a study of T cells after yellow fever vaccination. Study as a whole: Fractions containing few cells were prepared with SMART-Seq v4 Ultra Low Input. Study results and caveats: Weaker overall was a secondary response that nonetheless peaked faster, on day 5 versus 15. Boosting was followed by the reappearance of most primary-vaccination clones (roughly 95% CD4, under 90% CD8).

V gave up 8 bases and J gave up 8 bases; unmatched junction bases: 16. The CDR3 has 15 residues. Per germline, CDR1 MNHEY and CDR2 SMNVEV (reference sequence). As TCR cDNA was made by 5'RACE template switching, a universal primer site and UMIs were added. TCRdb called the 5' RACE reads again in MiXCR, with one record for every CDR3 protein. Among 600,000 to 750,000 distinct CDR3 sequences listed, approximately 13% were seen once. The sequenced sample was PBMCs, obtained on the day of the yellow fever booster vaccination. The receptor's source is a man under 40 who received the YFV17D yellow fever vaccine. The rearrangement joins TRBV27 to TRBJ1-2; 8 bases match TRBD1. The CDR3 DNA is TGTGCCAGCGGCTGGAACGATCAGGGGGCAAAGGGCTACACCTTC. Its translation is CASGWNDQGAKGYTF.